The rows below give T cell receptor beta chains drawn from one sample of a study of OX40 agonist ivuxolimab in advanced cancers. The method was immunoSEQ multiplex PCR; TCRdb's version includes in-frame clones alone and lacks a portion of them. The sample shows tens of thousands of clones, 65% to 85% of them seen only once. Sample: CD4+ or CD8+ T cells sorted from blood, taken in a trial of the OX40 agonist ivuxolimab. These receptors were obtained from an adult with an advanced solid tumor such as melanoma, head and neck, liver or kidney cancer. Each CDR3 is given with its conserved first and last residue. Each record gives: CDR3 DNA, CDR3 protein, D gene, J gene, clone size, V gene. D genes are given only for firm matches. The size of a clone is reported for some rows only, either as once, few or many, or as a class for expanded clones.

cdr3_nt: TGTGCCAGCAGCGTAGGACCAGGGGGCTATGCCGGGGAGCTGTTTTTT
cdr3_aa: CASSVGPGGYAGELFF
d_call: TRBD1
j_call: TRBJ2-2
clone_size: .
v_call: TRBV9

cdr3_nt: TGCGCCAGTGCGGGACCGTTGGAAGAGACCCAGTACTTC
cdr3_aa: CASAGPLEETQYF
d_call: .
j_call: TRBJ2-5
clone_size: .
v_call: TRBV4-1

cdr3_nt: TGTGCCAGCAGCTTCGGAGGGGAGGCCTACGAGCAGTACTTC
cdr3_aa: CASSFGGEAYEQYF
d_call: .
j_call: TRBJ2-7
clone_size: .
v_call: TRBV11-2

cdr3_nt: TGTGCCAGTAGTATAGTAAGCGACTATTACGAGCAGTACTTC
cdr3_aa: CASSIVSDYYEQYF
d_call: .
j_call: TRBJ2-7
clone_size: .
v_call: TRBV19

cdr3_nt: TGTGCCAGCAGCTTGTGGGCTTGGGGCTATGGCTACACCTTC
cdr3_aa: CASSLWAWGYGYTF
d_call: .
j_call: TRBJ1-2
clone_size: .
v_call: TRBV7-2

cdr3_nt: TGTGCCAGCAGTGACTGGGGGGGCACAGATACGCAGTATTTT
cdr3_aa: CASSDWGGTDTQYF
d_call: .
j_call: TRBJ2-3
clone_size: .
v_call: TRBV25-1

cdr3_nt: TGTGCCAGCAGTTTATCAGGGGGCGCCGGGGTTGTTAATGGCTACACCTTC
cdr3_aa: CASSLSGGAGVVNGYTF
d_call: TRBD1
j_call: TRBJ1-2
clone_size: .
v_call: TRBV27

cdr3_nt: TGTGCCAGCAGTTACTCGGGTGGGGCAGGGGGCACTGAAGCTTTCTTT
cdr3_aa: CASSYSGGAGGTEAFF
d_call: TRBD1
j_call: TRBJ1-1
clone_size: .
v_call: TRBV6-6

cdr3_nt: TGTGCCAGCAGCTTGGGGCGGACCTACGAGCAGTACTTC
cdr3_aa: CASSLGRTYEQYF
d_call: .
j_call: TRBJ2-7
clone_size: .
v_call: TRBV5-6

cdr3_nt: TGTGCCAGCGCAGGGGGGCCTGAAGCTTTCTTT
cdr3_aa: CASAGGPEAFF
d_call: TRBD1
j_call: TRBJ1-1
clone_size: .
v_call: TRBV28

cdr3_nt: TGTGCCACCAGCAGCCAGGGACCTTATGGCTACACCTTC
cdr3_aa: CATSSQGPYGYTF
d_call: .
j_call: TRBJ1-2
clone_size: .
v_call: TRBV15

cdr3_nt: TGTGCCAGCAGCCTCGCAGCAGGCGAGCAGTACTTC
cdr3_aa: CASSLAAGEQYF
d_call: .
j_call: TRBJ2-7
clone_size: once
v_call: TRBV5-4

cdr3_nt: TGTGCCAGCAGTCCCCCCCAGTGGGCGAATGAAAAACTGTTTTTT
cdr3_aa: CASSPPQWANEKLFF
d_call: .
j_call: TRBJ1-4
clone_size: .
v_call: TRBV28

cdr3_nt: TGTGCCAGCAGCCGCACGTCGTGGGAGACCCAGTACTTC
cdr3_aa: CASSRTSWETQYF
d_call: .
j_call: TRBJ2-5
clone_size: .
v_call: TRBV13

cdr3_nt: TGCGCCAGCAGCCAAGGCGTCAGCCCCGGGGAGCTGTTTTTT
cdr3_aa: CASSQGVSPGELFF
d_call: .
j_call: TRBJ2-2
clone_size: .
v_call: TRBV4-1

cdr3_nt: TGTGCCAGTAGTACCCGGACAGCTTACGATCAGCCCCAGCATTTT
cdr3_aa: CASSTRTAYDQPQHF
d_call: .
j_call: TRBJ1-5
clone_size: .
v_call: TRBV19

cdr3_nt: TGTGCCAGCAGCCCACTTAGCGGGGGGGACGAGCAGTACTTC
cdr3_aa: CASSPLSGGDEQYF
d_call: TRBD2
j_call: TRBJ2-7
clone_size: .
v_call: TRBV6-6

cdr3_nt: TGCAGCGTTGAACCCAGAGGGGACAGGGGTAGGGATGAGCAGTTCTTC
cdr3_aa: CSVEPRGDRGRDEQFF
d_call: TRBD1
j_call: TRBJ2-1
clone_size: .
v_call: TRBV29-1

cdr3_nt: TGCAGCGTTTCCATTACAGGGGGAGTCACCGGGGAGCTGTTTTTT
cdr3_aa: CSVSITGGVTGELFF
d_call: TRBD1
j_call: TRBJ2-2
clone_size: .
v_call: TRBV29-1

cdr3_nt: TGTGCTAGTGGTTTTCTACAGGGTTACGACACAGATACGCAGTATTTT
cdr3_aa: CASGFLQGYDTDTQYF
d_call: .
j_call: TRBJ2-3
clone_size: many
v_call: TRBV12-5

cdr3_nt: TGTGCCAGCAGTTTAAACAGGGTGGGCTACGAGCAGTACTTC
cdr3_aa: CASSLNRVGYEQYF
d_call: .
j_call: TRBJ2-7
clone_size: .
v_call: TRBV27

cdr3_nt: TGTGCCAGCATCTGGGGGCCCCTATCCTACGAGCAGTACTTC
cdr3_aa: CASIWGPLSYEQYF
d_call: .
j_call: TRBJ2-7
clone_size: .
v_call: TRBV2

cdr3_nt: TGCGCCAGCAGCTTGGGACAGGGGGGCAATCAGCCCCAGCATTTT
cdr3_aa: CASSLGQGGNQPQHF
d_call: TRBD1
j_call: TRBJ1-5
clone_size: .
v_call: TRBV5-1

cdr3_nt: TGCGCCAGCAGCGCCCAACTAGCGGGGAGGACCGGGGAGCTGTTTTTT
cdr3_aa: CASSAQLAGRTGELFF
d_call: TRBD2
j_call: TRBJ2-2
clone_size: .
v_call: TRBV5-1

cdr3_nt: TGTGCCACCAGCAGAGATAGGCAGGGTCGTTCACCCCTCCACTTT
cdr3_aa: CATSRDRQGRSPLHF
d_call: .
j_call: TRBJ1-6
clone_size: .
v_call: TRBV15

cdr3_nt: TGCGCCAGCAGCCAAGATCGTATCACTAGCAATGAGCAGTTCTTC
cdr3_aa: CASSQDRITSNEQFF
d_call: .
j_call: TRBJ2-1
clone_size: .
v_call: TRBV4-1

cdr3_nt: TGTGCCAGCAGCTCAGAAGGGAATCTGTATGGAAACACCATATATTTT
cdr3_aa: CASSSEGNLYGNTIYF
d_call: .
j_call: TRBJ1-3
clone_size: .
v_call: TRBV7-9

cdr3_nt: TGTGCCAGCAGCCCCTCGACTAGCGGGGTCACTGGGGAGCAGTACTTC
cdr3_aa: CASSPSTSGVTGEQYF
d_call: TRBD2
j_call: TRBJ2-7
clone_size: .
v_call: TRBV11-2

cdr3_nt: TGTGCCAGTCATTCAATAGAGACCCAGTACTTC
cdr3_aa: CASHSIETQYF
d_call: .
j_call: TRBJ2-5
clone_size: .
v_call: TRBV28

cdr3_nt: TGCGCCAGCAGCCTCCCCTTCAAGATCCCACCAGACTATGGCTACACCTTC
cdr3_aa: CASSLPFKIPPDYGYTF
d_call: .
j_call: TRBJ1-2
clone_size: .
v_call: TRBV4-1

cdr3_nt: TGTGCCTGGAACTCCGGGACAGGACCTTCACCCCTCCACTTT
cdr3_aa: CAWNSGTGPSPLHF
d_call: TRBD1
j_call: TRBJ1-6
clone_size: .
v_call: TRBV30

cdr3_nt: TGTGCCAGCAGCTCGACAGATGACGAGAGCGGCTACACCTTC
cdr3_aa: CASSSTDDESGYTF
d_call: .
j_call: TRBJ1-2
clone_size: few
v_call: TRBV7-9

cdr3_nt: TGTGCCAGCAGTTTGACAGGGTATGGCTACACCTTC
cdr3_aa: CASSLTGYGYTF
d_call: TRBD1
j_call: TRBJ1-2
clone_size: .
v_call: TRBV6-1

cdr3_nt: TGCAGCGTTGGGGGGATTAGCTCCTACGAGCAGTACTTC
cdr3_aa: CSVGGISSYEQYF
d_call: .
j_call: TRBJ2-7
clone_size: .
v_call: TRBV29-1

cdr3_nt: TGCAGCGTTGAAGATGCCTTTGAAGCGGGGGGCCTTGATACGCAGTATTTT
cdr3_aa: CSVEDAFEAGGLDTQYF
d_call: TRBD2
j_call: TRBJ2-3
clone_size: few
v_call: TRBV29-1

cdr3_nt: TGTGCCAGCAGCTCTCGTTGGGGGGGGAGAGAGACCCAGTACTTC
cdr3_aa: CASSSRWGGRETQYF
d_call: TRBD2
j_call: TRBJ2-5
clone_size: few
v_call: TRBV11-3

cdr3_nt: TGTGCCAGCAGCTCGGAACTAGCGGGGGCCTCCTACAATGAGCAGTTCTTC
cdr3_aa: CASSSELAGASYNEQFF
d_call: TRBD2
j_call: TRBJ2-1
clone_size: .
v_call: TRBV11-2

cdr3_nt: TGCGCCAGCAGTGGGGACAGGGGATTGCATGGCTACACCTTC
cdr3_aa: CASSGDRGLHGYTF
d_call: TRBD1
j_call: TRBJ1-2
clone_size: .
v_call: TRBV10-2

cdr3_nt: TGTGCCTGGAAGGACGGATTACGATTCTACAATGAGCAGTTCTTC
cdr3_aa: CAWKDGLRFYNEQFF
d_call: .
j_call: TRBJ2-1
clone_size: .
v_call: TRBV30

cdr3_nt: TGTGCCAGCAGCTTATCCGGGGGGGCAAGATACGAGCAGTACTTC
cdr3_aa: CASSLSGGARYEQYF
d_call: TRBD2
j_call: TRBJ2-7
clone_size: few
v_call: TRBV7-2

cdr3_nt: TGTGCCAGCAGCTTAGTTTTCAGGGCTGGTGAAGCTTTCTTT
cdr3_aa: CASSLVFRAGEAFF
d_call: .
j_call: TRBJ1-1
clone_size: .
v_call: TRBV7-2

cdr3_nt: TGTGCCAGCAGCCCCTTGGAGGGGCCTGTTGGCTACACCTTC
cdr3_aa: CASSPLEGPVGYTF
d_call: .
j_call: TRBJ1-2
clone_size: few
v_call: TRBV4-2

cdr3_nt: TGTGCCAGTAGTCTCGGGCAGGACTGGCGCACAGATACGCAGTATTTT
cdr3_aa: CASSLGQDWRTDTQYF
d_call: .
j_call: TRBJ2-3
clone_size: .
v_call: TRBV19

cdr3_nt: TGTGCCAGCGGCCAAGAGACCCAGTACTTC
cdr3_aa: CASGQETQYF
d_call: .
j_call: TRBJ2-5
clone_size: .
v_call: TRBV6-5

cdr3_nt: TGTGCCAGCAAGGGCAGCTCCTACGAGCAGTACTTC
cdr3_aa: CASKGSSYEQYF
d_call: .
j_call: TRBJ2-7
clone_size: .
v_call: TRBV11-1

cdr3_nt: TGTGCCAGCAGTGAAGCGGCAAGCTCCTACGAGCAGTACTTC
cdr3_aa: CASSEAASSYEQYF
d_call: .
j_call: TRBJ2-7
clone_size: .
v_call: TRBV2

cdr3_nt: TGTGCCAGCAGCTTGGAAGGCAGGGGGGCGGGCTACACCTTC
cdr3_aa: CASSLEGRGAGYTF
d_call: TRBD1
j_call: TRBJ1-2
clone_size: .
v_call: TRBV5-5

cdr3_nt: TGTGCCAGCAGTAAAACGAACACTGAAGCTTTCTTT
cdr3_aa: CASSKTNTEAFF
d_call: .
j_call: TRBJ1-1
clone_size: .
v_call: TRBV6-4

cdr3_nt: TGTGCCAGCTCACCACCGCGGCGGGGGGCGCAGTATTTT
cdr3_aa: CASSPPRRGAQYF
d_call: TRBD2
j_call: TRBJ2-3
clone_size: .
v_call: TRBV18

cdr3_nt: TGTGCCAGCAGCCTCCATGGGACAGGGAGCAATGAGCAGTTCTTC
cdr3_aa: CASSLHGTGSNEQFF
d_call: TRBD1
j_call: TRBJ2-1
clone_size: .
v_call: TRBV5-4

cdr3_nt: TGTGCCAGCAGCGTAGAGGCCAGGGGGTTATTTAGCACAGATACGCAGTATTTT
cdr3_aa: CASSVEARGLFSTDTQYF
d_call: TRBD1
j_call: TRBJ2-3
clone_size: .
v_call: TRBV9

cdr3_nt: TGTGCCAGCTCAACCGGGACAGGGATGAACACTGAAGCTTTCTTT
cdr3_aa: CASSTGTGMNTEAFF
d_call: TRBD1
j_call: TRBJ1-1
clone_size: .
v_call: TRBV18

cdr3_nt: TGCAGCGTCGTTCCGGACAGAGGGAACGAGCAGTACTTC
cdr3_aa: CSVVPDRGNEQYF
d_call: .
j_call: TRBJ2-7
clone_size: .
v_call: TRBV29-1

cdr3_nt: TGTGCCAGCAGAGGGGGAAACACTGAAGCTTTCTTT
cdr3_aa: CASRGGNTEAFF
d_call: .
j_call: TRBJ1-1
clone_size: few
v_call: TRBV4-2

cdr3_nt: TGTGCCAGCAGCTTGCCCGGGGGATACGAGCAGTACTTC
cdr3_aa: CASSLPGGYEQYF
d_call: .
j_call: TRBJ2-7
clone_size: .
v_call: TRBV5-6

cdr3_nt: TGTGCCAGCACTCACAGGGGGCTTCTGGGTGAAAAACTGTTTTTT
cdr3_aa: CASTHRGLLGEKLFF
d_call: TRBD1
j_call: TRBJ1-4
clone_size: few
v_call: TRBV6-5